This T cell receptor (beta chain) is drawn from a study of shared clonotypes between healthy human individuals. This CDR3 region has 15 residues. Trimming at V came to 5 bases and at J to 7 bases, leaving 8 bases not matched to a gene. Germline CDR1 and CDR2: SGHAT and FQNNGV. The method was immunoSEQ multiplex PCR; TCRdb's version includes in-frame clones alone and lacks a portion of them. The data hold over a million clones, with 75% to 85% observed a single time. This clonotype was obtained from a man between 18 and 29 years old in good health. Some clones in this sample may be carry-over from other donors' samples. The chain recombines TRBV11-2 with TRBJ2-1, with 10 bases matching TRBD2. Material: memory CD4+ T cells from PBMCs. Subset meaning: CD45RA-negative fraction. CDR3 in DNA: TGTGCCAGCAGCGGCGGTAGCGGGAGGCATAATGAGCAGTTCTTC. Translating it yields CASSGGSGRHNEQFF.